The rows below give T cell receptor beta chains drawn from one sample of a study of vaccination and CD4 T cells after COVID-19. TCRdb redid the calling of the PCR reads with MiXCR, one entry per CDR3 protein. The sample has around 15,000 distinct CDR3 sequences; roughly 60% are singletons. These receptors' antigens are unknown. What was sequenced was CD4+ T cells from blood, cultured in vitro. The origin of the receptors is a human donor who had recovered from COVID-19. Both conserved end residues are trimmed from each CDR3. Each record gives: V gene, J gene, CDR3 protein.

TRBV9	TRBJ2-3	ASSVGFLTDTQY
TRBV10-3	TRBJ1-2	AISESTGYYGYT
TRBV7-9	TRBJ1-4	ASSLVTGTNEKLF
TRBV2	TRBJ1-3	ASSYTGSGNTIY
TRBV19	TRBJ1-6	ASSIGTENSPLH
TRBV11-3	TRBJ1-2	ASSANDGLGYT
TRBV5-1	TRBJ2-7	ASSFLASYEQY
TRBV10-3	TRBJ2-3	AISVRAGRTDTQY
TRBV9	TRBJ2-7	ASSVFSGSHEQY
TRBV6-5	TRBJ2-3	ASSLYGGFGSTDTQY
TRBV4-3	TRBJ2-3	ASSRTWDFTDTQY
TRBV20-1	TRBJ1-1	SARAGRGQAF
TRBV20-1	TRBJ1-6	SALRGYNSPLH
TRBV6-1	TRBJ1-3	ATTGVPGNTIY
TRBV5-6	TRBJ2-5	ASSLDLAGGQETQY
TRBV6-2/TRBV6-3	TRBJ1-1	ASSFRGFDGTEAF
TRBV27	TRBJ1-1	ASSFSIDGGRNTEAF
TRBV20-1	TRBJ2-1	SARDRLAGYNEQF
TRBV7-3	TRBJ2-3	ASSLTVNTDTQY
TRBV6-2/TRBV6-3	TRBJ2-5	ASSYSKVVETQY
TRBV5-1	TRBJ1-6	ASSLAGQGNSPLH
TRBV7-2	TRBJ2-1	ASSSGLAASSYNEQF
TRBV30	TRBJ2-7	AWGRSYEQY
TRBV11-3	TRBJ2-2	ASSLRTGGDTGELF
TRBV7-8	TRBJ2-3	ASSLFLIGLGGKSDTQY
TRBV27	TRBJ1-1	TSSPRQGANTEAF
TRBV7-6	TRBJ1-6	ASSLAGGTDHNSPLH
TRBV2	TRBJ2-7	ASRGLAEQY
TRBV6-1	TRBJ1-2	ASSPVTGEDGYT
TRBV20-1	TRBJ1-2	SVDGYT
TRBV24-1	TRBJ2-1	ATSDFRSSGRGNEQF
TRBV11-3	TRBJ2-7	ASSLDRGQTYEQY
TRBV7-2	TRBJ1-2	ASSYGSGGGNYGYT
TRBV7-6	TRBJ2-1	ASSLATSGGYNEQF
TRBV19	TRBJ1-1	ASGTSDRPEAF
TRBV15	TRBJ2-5	ATSRGLAEETQY
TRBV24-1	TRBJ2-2	ATSDTGQSAITGELF
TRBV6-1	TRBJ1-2	ASSLNYGYT
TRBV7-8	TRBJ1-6	ASSLAPRGGVNSPLH
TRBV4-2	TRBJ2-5	ASSQISDGLAGVQETQY
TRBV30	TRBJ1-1	AWSRTGGTTEAF
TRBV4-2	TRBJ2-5	ASSQGTAKETQY
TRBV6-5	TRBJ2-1	ASSYSKGVEQF
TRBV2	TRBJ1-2	ASSYYQETRVGYGYT
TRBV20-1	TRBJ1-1	SAREGGTRAF
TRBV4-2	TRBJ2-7	ASSQDGGEAYEQY
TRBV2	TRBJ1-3	ASSVGGNTIY
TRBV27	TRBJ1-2	ASSTRQGPIT
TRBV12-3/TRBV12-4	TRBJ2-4	ASSLTVAKNIQY
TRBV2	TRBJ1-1	AVRRGGGTEAF
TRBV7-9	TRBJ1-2	ASSLGVADNNYGYT
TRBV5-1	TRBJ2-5	ASSSLVQETQY